This TCR beta chain stems from a study of shared clonotypes between healthy human individuals. Every unsorted PBMC PCR replicate was loaded with around 270 ng DNA, approximately 30,000 T cell genomes. Original analysis: Junction-only immunoSEQ sequences carried no quality scores, so filtering differed. Sequenced by immunoSEQ multiplex PCR; TCRdb stores in-frame clones only, minus some. The V and J calls and clone size come from that table; D and trimming were worked out from the DNA. The profile covers more than 400,000 clones, with 65% to 85% appearing a single time and roughly 12% taken by the ten largest. Germline CDR1 SNHLY, CDR2 FYNNEI. The CDR3 is made up of 13 amino acids. A remark on this clone: This sequence is one base from a far larger clone and is likely a read error.

Some 90 million PBMCs went into genomic DNA for unsorted samples. The TCR comes from a woman aged 40 to 50 in good health. Some clones in this sample may be carry-over from other donors' samples. This sequence joins TRBV2 and TRBJ2-5; perhaps TRBD2 as D (5 bases). The sequencing input was PBMCs. The CDR3 spells CASSEIAKEAQYF. The DNA for the CDR3 is TGTGCCAGCAGTGAGATAGCGAAAGAGGCCCAGTACTTC.